These 24 T cell receptor beta chains share one sample of origin, sequenced in a study of T cells in Graves' hyperthyroidism and ophthalmopathy. TCR beta CDR3 regions were amplified from RNA transcripts. The primer set for the first-round RT-PCR of the TCR CDR3 was HTBI. Each CDR3 protein is one row after TCRdb ran MiXCR on the multiplex PCR reads. The repertoire includes some 360,000 distinct CDR3 sequences, around a sixth of them detected once, and around a sixth sits in the top ten. Sequenced input: blood. These receptors originate from a woman aged 40 to 55 with Graves' ophthalmopathy.

This clonotype was counted at least ten times. V and J are TRBV12-3 or TRBV12-4 and TRBJ2-2; the D gene is possibly TRBD2 (5 bases). This CDR3 is 15 amino acids long. V lost 1 base and J 4 bases, leaving 10 bases between the germline ends. CDR3 coding DNA: TGTGCCAGCAGTTTAGACGGGGAAGCCACCGGGGAGCTGTTTTTT. Its translation is CASSLDGEATGELFF.

This clonotype showed up many times. V and J are TRBV5-1 and TRBJ1-2; maybe TRBD1 (5 bases). CDR3 length equals 15 residues. Germline CDR1 reads SGHRS; CDR2 reads YFSETQ. The germline V and J ends were trimmed by 3 bases and 2 bases, with 14 bases remaining between them. The CDR3 DNA is TGCGCCAGCAGCTACACCGTGGGGCAGAACTATGGCTACACCTTC. It specifies CASSYTVGQNYGYTF.

As to this clonotype: At one of its ends the junction is not consistent with the germline gene, which may arise from a read error. The chain couples TRBV12-3 or TRBV12-4 to TRBJ1-6; no clear D gene. The CDR3 spans 15 residues. The CDR3 protein is CASSSQANLGLPLRF. For the CDR3, the DNA is TGTGCCAGCAGTTCCCAGGCTAATCTCGGTCTACCCCTCCGCTTT.

The table lists this clonotype with many counts. A read error is possible here, since a much larger clone lies one base away. The chain uses TRBV6-1 and TRBJ2-7, with D possibly matching TRBD2 (5 bases). The germline V gene encodes CDR1 MNHNS and CDR2 SASEGT. The V end was cut by 8 bases, the J end by 3 bases, with 14 bases between. The CDR3 loop spans 13 amino acids. The CDR3, as DNA: TGTGCCAGCGGCTCTCCCGGGGTCTACGAGCAGTACTTC. Amino acids: CASGSPGVYEQYF.

There are many counts of this clonotype. The rearrangement links TRBV7-2 to TRBJ2-7, with D perhaps TRBD2 (5 bases). This CDR3 is 14 amino acids long. The V gene lost 1 base and the J gene lost 5 bases, with 12 bases spanning the gap. Germline V CDR1 and CDR2: SGHTA, FQGNSA. Written as DNA, the CDR3 is TGTGCCAGCAGCTTAGATAAGGCTAGCAACGAGCAGTACTTC. Its protein is CASSLDKASNEQYF.

This clonotype was counted at least ten times. At one of its ends the junction is not consistent with the germline gene, which may arise from a read error. The chain recombines TRBV11-2 with TRBJ2-7, with TRBD2 matching 11 bases. From germline, CDR1 is SGHAT and CDR2 FQNNGV. The CDR3 is made up of 16 amino acids. DNA for the CDR3: TGTGCCAGCAACTTACGGGGACTAGCGGAACCCTACGAGCAGTACTTC. Protein sequence: CASNLRGLAEPYEQYF.

This clonotype was observed many times. J is TRBJ2-5 and V is TRBV18, with no clear D. The CDR3 has 16 residues. V lost 3 bases, J lost 5 bases, and 19 bases lay in between. CDR1 is KGHSH and CDR2 is LQKENI in the germline V gene. CDR3 amino acids: CASSPLAAATRETQYF. The CDR3 DNA follows: TGTGCCAGCTCACCGCTCGCGGCTGCCACAAGGGAGACCCAGTACTTC.

Many counts were recorded for this clonotype. The chain uses TRBV11-1 and TRBJ2-2, with D tentatively TRBD1 (5 bases). With 0 bases removed from V and 6 bases from J, the gap between germline ends came to 14 bases. The length of the CDR3 is 16 residues. Looked up from germline, CDR1 is SGHAT and CDR2 is FQDESV (reference sequence). The CDR3 coding sequence is TGTGCCAGCAGCTTAGCGGCGCCAACAGGACCCGGGGAGCTGTTTTTT. Its protein is CASSLAAPTGPGELFF.

This clonotype was detected many times. The J gene is TRBJ1-5, the V gene TRBV19; D remains ambiguous. This CDR3 comprises 15 residues. Trimming stripped 2 bases from V and 0 bases from J, with 8 bases between. Germline CDR1 LNHDA, CDR2 SQIVND (reference sequence). As DNA, the CDR3 is TGTGCCAGTAGTATAAACTGGGATAGCAATCAGCCCCAGCATTTT. It specifies CASSINWDSNQPQHF.

This clonotype came up many times. This chain connects TRBV27 to TRBJ2-5; a weak D match, TRBD2 (6 bases). V lost 5 bases to trimming and J lost 7 bases, with 11 bases between them. The CDR3 is 12 residues long. CDR1 MNHEY and CDR2 SMNVEV come from the germline V gene (reference sequence). CDR3 coding DNA: TGTGCCAGCAGTGGCGGGGTCGGGACCCAGTACTTC. This sequence encodes CASSGGVGTQYF.

This rearrangement joins TRBV6-1 to TRBJ2-7; either TRBD1 or TRBD2 may supply D (5 bases each). Looked up from germline, CDR1 is MNHNS and CDR2 is SASEGT. V was cut by 6 bases and J by 3 bases, with 12 bases left in between. The CDR3 length is 13 residues. The CDR3 region is CASSQGVRYEQYF. In DNA form, the CDR3 reads TGTGCCAGCAGCCAGGGAGTCCGCTACGAGCAGTACTTC.

This clonotype showed up many times. The genes are TRBV30 and TRBJ2-7; D remains unclear. The CDR3 length is 13 residues. The V gene's germline CDR1 is GTSNPN and CDR2 SVGIG (reference sequence). V was cut by 7 bases and J by 0 bases, with 13 bases left in between. In DNA, the CDR3 is TGTGCCTCGCGACCGGCGGACTCCTACGAGCAGTACTTC. It codes for CASRPADSYEQYF. The full variable domain, rest sourced from reference TRBV30 and TRBJ2-7, is SQTIHQWPATLVQPVGSPLSLECTVEGTSNPNLYWYRQAAGRGLQLLFYSVGIGQISSEVPQNLSASRPQDRQFILSSKKLLLSDSGFYLCASRPADSYEQYFGPGTRLTVT.

This clonotype has ten or more counts. The rearrangement uses TRBV28 and TRBJ2-5; TRBD2 matches at 7 bases. The trim removed 2 bases at V and 2 bases at J, leaving 14 bases unmatched. Germline values: CDR1 MDHEN, CDR2 SYDVKM. The CDR3 is made up of 18 amino acids. The CDR3 bases are TGTGCCAGCAGTTTAGAGGAAGAGCGGGGCCTTAGACAAGAGACCCAGTACTTC. Encoded protein: CASSLEEERGLRQETQYF. Full variable domain (remainder filled in from reference TRBV28 and TRBJ2-5): DVKVTQSSRYLVKRTGEKVFLECVQDMDHENMFWYRQDPGLGLRLIYFSYDVKMKEKGDIPEGYSVSREKKERFSLILESASTNQTSMYLCASSLEEERGLRQETQYFGPGTRLLVL.

At least ten counts were recorded for this clonotype. The rearrangement links TRBV6-2 or TRBV6-3 to TRBJ2-7, with D perhaps given as TRBD1 or TRBD2 (5 bases each). Germline-derived CDR1 and CDR2 are MNHEY and SVGEGT. The V gene lost 0 bases and the J gene lost 12 bases, with 18 bases spanning the gap. This CDR3 region has 14 residues. The CDR3 sequence: CASSYSGRDRHRYF. CDR3 nucleotide sequence: TGTGCCAGCAGTTACTCAGGTCGGGACCGCCACCGGTACTTC.

This clonotype was observed many times. The rearrangement joins TRBV4-1 to TRBJ1-5; 9 bases are shared with TRBD1. After removal of 3 bases from V and 3 bases from J, the junction contained 9 bases not matched to a gene. This CDR3 has 17 amino acids. Germline CDR1 and CDR2: MGHRA and YSYEKL. Here the CDR3 DNA reads TGCGCCAGCAGCCAGGTGTTGGGACAGGGTGTCAATCAGCCCCAGCATTTT. Translated, it gives CASSQVLGQGVNQPQHF.

This clonotype showed up many times. The V call is TRBV14, the J call TRBJ2-7; 12 positions agree with TRBD2. The length of the CDR3 is 18 residues. The germline CDR1 and CDR2 sequences are SGHDN and FVKESK. J lost 0 bases, V lost 4 bases, and 10 bases had no gene match. CDR3 DNA: TGTGCCAGCAGCCCGGGACTAGCGGGTTACACGAGCTCCTACGAGCAGTACTTC. Translation gives CASSPGLAGYTSSYEQYF.

This chain links TRBV12-3 or TRBV12-4 with TRBJ2-5; 9 bases fit TRBD2. After removal of 6 bases from V and 7 bases from J, the junction contained 9 bases not matched to a gene. The CDR3 is made up of 14 amino acids. CDR3 coding DNA: TGTGCCAGCAGCATAGCGGGAGCGACCGGGACCCAGTACTTC. It encodes CASSIAGATGTQYF.

This clonotype was seen many times. The rearrangement uses TRBV20-1 and TRBJ2-5, with 7 bases fitting TRBD2. The CDR3 has 12 amino acids. Germline CDR1 and CDR2: DFQATT and SNEGSKA (reference sequence). After removal of 6 bases from V and 7 bases from J, the junction contained 8 bases not matched to a gene. CDR3 protein: CSAGLTRGTQYF. In DNA form, the CDR3 reads TGCAGTGCGGGACTAACTCGAGGGACCCAGTACTTC.

Turning to this clonotype: Relative to the germline gene, one junction end is altered; a read error may explain this. The chain has TRBV28 and TRBJ1-5; D uncertain. Germline CDR1 reads MDHEN; CDR2 reads SYDVKM. The CDR3 consists of 14 residues. CDR3 sequence: CASSPHLSNQPQRF. CDR3 in DNA: TGTGCCAGCAGTCCTCACTTAAGCAATCAGCCCCAGCGTTTT. Variable domain in full (rest from reference TRBV28 and TRBJ1-5): DVKVTQSSRYLVKRTGEKVFLECVQDMDHENMFWYRQDPGLGLRLIYFSYDVKMKEKGDIPEGYSVSREKKERFSLILESASTNQTSMYLCASSPHLSNQPQRFGDGTRLSIL.

The table lists this clonotype with many counts. The chain uses TRBV5-5 and TRBJ2-7; perhaps D is TRBD1 or TRBD2 (6 bases each). This CDR3 contains 14 residues. V dropped 5 bases and J dropped 4 bases, with 16 bases sitting between them. The germline gives CDR1 SGHKS, CDR2 YYEKEE (reference sequence). The chain's CDR3 is CASREQGGGYEQYF. Written as DNA, the CDR3 is TGTGCCAGCAGGGAACAGGGAGGTGGTTACGAGCAGTACTTC.

This clonotype was observed many times. The CDR3 DNA follows: TGTGCCAGCAGTTTGGACCTAAGCTCCTACGAGCAGTACTTC. It translates to CASSLDLSSYEQYF. J is TRBJ2-7 and V is TRBV28, with D hard to call. Germline CDR1 MDHEN, CDR2 SYDVKM. The V and J ends lost 3 bases and 0 bases respectively, with 9 bases between them. This CDR3 is built from 14 residues.

This clonotype has a count of ten or more. This may stem from a read error, because a much larger clone lies one nucleotide away. The chain couples TRBV28 to TRBJ2-2, with TRBD2 identical over 9 bases. Germline CDR1 MDHEN, CDR2 SYDVKM. The CDR3 totals 15 residues. The CDR3 DNA sequence: TGTGCCGGAGGTAGCGGGAGAGGTTGGACCGGGGAGCTGGTTTTT. This gives the protein CAGGSGRGWTGELVF.

This clonotype was counted ten times or more. The chain recombines TRBV11-3 with TRBJ1-6, with D perhaps TRBD1 (5 bases). The CDR3 runs to 14 residues. The germline CDR1 and CDR2 sequences are SGHNT and YENEEA. Trimming cost V 3 bases and J 8 bases, with 11 bases left between them. CDR3 protein: CASSLGQADSPLHF. The CDR3 coding sequence is TGTGCCAGCAGCTTGGGGCAGGCTGATTCACCCCTCCACTTT.

This clonotype was found a few times. This chain uses TRBV13 with TRBJ1-5; D might be TRBD1 (5 bases). CDR1 and CDR2 (germline): PRHDT, FYEKMQ (reference sequence). This CDR3 region has 15 residues. With 0 bases removed from V and 7 bases from J, the gap between germline ends came to 13 bases. CDR3 DNA: TGTGCCAGCAGCTTAGGTCGTGCGGGGGACCAGCCCCAGCATTTT. Translating it yields CASSLGRAGDQPQHF.